The present T cell receptor beta chain was sequenced within a study of blood T cell repertoires in COVID-19. The CDR3 is 13 residues long. Germline loops: CDR1 MNHEY, CDR2 SMNVEV (reference sequence). Trimming removed 2 bases from V and 6 bases from J, with 7 bases in between. Authors' analysis steps: Reference gene primer amplification gave estimated nucleated cell counts. This table comes from immunoSEQ multiplex PCR, and its TCRdb copy is limited to in-frame clones, with some not included. V, J and clone size derive from that table, while D and trimming were established from the DNA sequence. This table has under 200,000 clones, less than 90% appearing once.

This receptor was identified in a woman aged 40 to 55 with acute or convalescent COVID-19. Sequencing was carried out using peripheral blood. The chain combines TRBV27 with TRBJ2-2; tentatively, D is TRBD2 (5 bases). In DNA, the CDR3 is TGTGCCAGCAGTTTAAGAGGGCCCGGGGAGCTGTTTTTT. It translates to CASSLRGPGELFF.